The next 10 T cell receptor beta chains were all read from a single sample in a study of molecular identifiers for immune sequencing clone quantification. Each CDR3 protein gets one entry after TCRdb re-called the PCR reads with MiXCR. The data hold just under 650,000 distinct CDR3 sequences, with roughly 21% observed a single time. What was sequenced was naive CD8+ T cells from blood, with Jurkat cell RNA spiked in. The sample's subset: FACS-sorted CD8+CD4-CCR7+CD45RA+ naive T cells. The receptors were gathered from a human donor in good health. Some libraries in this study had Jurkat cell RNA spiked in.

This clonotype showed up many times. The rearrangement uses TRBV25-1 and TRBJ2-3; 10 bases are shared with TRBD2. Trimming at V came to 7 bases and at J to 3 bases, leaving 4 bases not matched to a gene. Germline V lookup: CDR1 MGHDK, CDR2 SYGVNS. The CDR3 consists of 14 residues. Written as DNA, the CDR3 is TGTGCCAGCATGCCGGGACTAGCGACAGATACGCAGTATTTT. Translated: CASMPGLATDTQYF.

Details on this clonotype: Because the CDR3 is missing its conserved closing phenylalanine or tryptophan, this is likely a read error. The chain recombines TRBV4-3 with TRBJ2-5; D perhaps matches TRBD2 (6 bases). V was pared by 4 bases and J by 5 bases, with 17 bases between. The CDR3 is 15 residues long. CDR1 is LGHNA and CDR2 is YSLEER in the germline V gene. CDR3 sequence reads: CASSPEGRSRETQYL. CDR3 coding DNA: TGCGCCAGCAGCCCCGAAGGGAGGAGTAGGGAGACCCAGTACCTC.

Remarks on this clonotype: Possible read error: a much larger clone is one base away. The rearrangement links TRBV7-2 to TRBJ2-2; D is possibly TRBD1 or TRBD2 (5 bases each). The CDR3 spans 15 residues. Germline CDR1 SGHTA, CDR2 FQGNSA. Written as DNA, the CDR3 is TGTGCCAGCACCCAAGGTGGGGGAAACACCGGGGAGCTGCTTTTT. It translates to CASTQGGGNTGELLF.

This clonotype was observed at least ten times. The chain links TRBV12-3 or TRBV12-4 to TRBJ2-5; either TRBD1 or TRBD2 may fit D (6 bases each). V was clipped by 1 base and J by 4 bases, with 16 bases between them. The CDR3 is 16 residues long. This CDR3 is CASSLGAGGQVETQYF. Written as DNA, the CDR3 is TGTGCCAGCAGTTTAGGTGCCGGGGGCCAGGTAGAGACCCAGTACTTC.

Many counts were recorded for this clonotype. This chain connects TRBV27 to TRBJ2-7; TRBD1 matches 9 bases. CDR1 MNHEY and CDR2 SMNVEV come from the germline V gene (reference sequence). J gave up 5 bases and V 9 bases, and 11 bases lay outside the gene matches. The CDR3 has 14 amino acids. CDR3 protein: CASEPGQGHDEQYF. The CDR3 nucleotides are TGTGCCAGTGAGCCGGGACAGGGTCACGACGAGCAGTACTTC.

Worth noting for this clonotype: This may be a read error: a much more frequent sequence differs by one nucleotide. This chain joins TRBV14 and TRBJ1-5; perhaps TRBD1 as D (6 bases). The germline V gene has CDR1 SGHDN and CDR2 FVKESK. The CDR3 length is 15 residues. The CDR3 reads CAGSRLGGGNQPQHF. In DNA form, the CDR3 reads TGTGCCGGCAGCCGATTAGGGGGTGGCAATCAGCCCCAGCATTTT.

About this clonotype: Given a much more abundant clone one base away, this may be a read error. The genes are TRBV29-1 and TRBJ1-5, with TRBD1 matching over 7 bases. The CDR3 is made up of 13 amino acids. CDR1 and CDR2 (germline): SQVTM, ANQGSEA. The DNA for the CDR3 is TGCAGCGCCCAGACAGGGAACAATCGGCCCCAGCATTTT. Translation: CSAQTGNNRPQHF. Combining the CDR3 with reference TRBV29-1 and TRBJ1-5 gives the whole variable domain SAVISQKPSRDICQRGTSLTIQCQVDSQVTMMFWYRQQPGQSLTLIATANQGSEATYESGFVIDKFPISRPNLTFSTLTVSNMSPEDSSIYLCSAQTGNNRPQHFGDGTRLSIL.

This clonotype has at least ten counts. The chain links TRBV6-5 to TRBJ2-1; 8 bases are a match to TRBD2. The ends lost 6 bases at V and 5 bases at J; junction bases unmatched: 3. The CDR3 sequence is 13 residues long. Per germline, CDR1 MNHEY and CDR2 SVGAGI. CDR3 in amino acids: CASRAGVHNEQFF. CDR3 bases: TGTGCCAGCAGAGCGGGGGTACACAATGAGCAGTTCTTC.

The CDR3 region has the DNA TGTGCCAGCAGCCCCGTGATGGCCTACGAGCAGTACTTC. Its protein product is CASSPVMAYEQYF. The chain links TRBV11-2 to TRBJ2-7; no firm D call. The CDR3 totals 13 residues. Germline values: CDR1 SGHAT, CDR2 FQNNGV. Trimming took off 5 bases at V and 2 bases at J, with 10 bases between the two ends.

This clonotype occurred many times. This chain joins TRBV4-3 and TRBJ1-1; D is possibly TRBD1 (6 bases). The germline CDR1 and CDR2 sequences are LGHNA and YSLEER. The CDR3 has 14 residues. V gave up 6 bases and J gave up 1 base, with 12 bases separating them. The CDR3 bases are TGCGCCAGCAGTAACCCAGGGGAGAACACTGAAGCTTTCTTT. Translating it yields CASSNPGENTEAFF.